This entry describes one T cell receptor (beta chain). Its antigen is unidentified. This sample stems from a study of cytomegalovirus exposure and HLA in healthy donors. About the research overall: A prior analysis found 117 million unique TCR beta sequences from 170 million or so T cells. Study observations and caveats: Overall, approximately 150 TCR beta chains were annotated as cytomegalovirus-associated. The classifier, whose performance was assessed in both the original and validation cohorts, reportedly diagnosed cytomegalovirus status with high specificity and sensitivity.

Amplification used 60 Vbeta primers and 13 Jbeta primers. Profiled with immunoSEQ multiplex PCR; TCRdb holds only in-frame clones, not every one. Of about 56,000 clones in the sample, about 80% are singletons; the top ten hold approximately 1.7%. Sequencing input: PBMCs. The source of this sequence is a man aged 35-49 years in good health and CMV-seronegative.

The CDR3 is CASSSGQGMNTEAFF. The CDR3 nucleotides are TGTGCCAGCAGTTCTGGACAGGGCATGAACACTGAAGCTTTCTTT. The rearrangement uses TRBV28 and TRBJ1-1; TRBD1 agrees at 8 bases. The CDR3 sequence is 15 residues long. Germline trimming cut 4 bases from V and 0 bases from J; bases unmatched to any gene: 4. From germline, CDR1 is MDHEN and CDR2 SYDVKM.